A selection of T cell receptor beta chains follows, all from one sample in a study of breast tumors, draining lymph nodes, adjacent tissues. TCRdb re-called the multiplex PCR reads through MiXCR, storing one row per CDR3 protein. The sample includes under 350,000 distinct CDR3 sequences, around 30% of them seen just once. What was sequenced was axillary lymph node tissue. The receptors shown here come from a female donor with breast cancer. Some clones in this sample may be carry-over from other donors' samples. The CDR3 runs from the conserved cysteine through the conserved F or W. The order of the fields is J gene, V gene, clone size, CDR3 protein. The listing skips clone size in some rows; elsewhere it reads once, few, many or a size class.

TRBJ2-6	TRBV6-1	NA	CASSLLAWSSGANVLTF
TRBJ1-1	TRBV10-3	NA	CAISPRGDTEAFF
TRBJ2-3	TRBV20-1	many	CSASVREGQTDTQYF
TRBJ1-2	TRBV29-1	NA	CSVDPGQGLVYGYTF
TRBJ2-1	TRBV11-3	many	CASSLGWQNNEQFF
TRBJ2-3	TRBV7-3	many	CASSFGQGKGTDTQYF
TRBJ2-7	TRBV7-2	many	CASTVLAGVGEQYF
TRBJ2-2	TRBV20-1	few	CSARDLGAGYTGELFF
TRBJ1-6	TRBV4-1	many	CASSQEWDRYNSPLHF
TRBJ1-1	TRBV9	NA	CASSVGTGAEAFF
TRBJ1-2	TRBV29-1	NA	CSVADRTNAF
TRBJ2-1	TRBV15	many	CATSRSQAAGSYNEQFF
TRBJ2-5	TRBV7-2	many	CASSYPTSGFQETQYF
TRBJ1-6	TRBV11-2	NA	CASSPRTSGSDNSPLHF
TRBJ2-5	TRBV9	many	CASSVGDRIIETQYF
TRBJ2-7	TRBV20-1	many	CSASGSWFAYEQYF
TRBJ2-4	TRBV7-2	few	CASSLEGQGWDKNIQYF
TRBJ2-1	TRBV5-4	few	CASSLPRQGVYNEQFF
TRBJ2-1	TRBV29-1	many	CSVEERPGVGNEQFF
TRBJ1-5	TRBV20-1	many	CSAQKWGGAIYQPQHF
TRBJ2-3	TRBV10-3	many	CAGGVGSDTQYF
TRBJ2-1	TRBV12-3/TRBV12-4	NA	CAGSLRGKISYNEQFF
TRBJ2-7	TRBV9	many	CASSVGGSLTYEQYF
TRBJ2-3	TRBV2	NA	CASSRTRGGYTDTQYF
TRBJ1-4	TRBV12-3/TRBV12-4	many	CASSLAIRGTNEKLFF
TRBJ2-4	TRBV6-4	few	CASSPQTGGKNIQYF
TRBJ1-3	TRBV5-8	many	CASSSYGNTIYF
TRBJ2-3	TRBV19	many	CASSIQGGTDTQYF
TRBJ1-6	TRBV5-6	many	CASSLGGGDDSPLHF
TRBJ1-4	TRBV30	many	CAWSVAGYEKLFF
TRBJ1-5	TRBV5-6	many	CASSQQGFDNQPQHF
TRBJ1-1	TRBV13	once	CASRTDRVNTEAFF
TRBJ2-7	TRBV20-1	many	CSATPPLMSSGVGIRGQYF
TRBJ2-1	TRBV24-1	NA	CVTSDLGRGNSNEQFF
TRBJ2-7	TRBV6-5	NA	CASTKRGLSNEQYF
TRBJ2-2	TRBV12-3/TRBV12-4	many	CASSFGDRNTGELFF
TRBJ2-3	TRBV9	many	CASSEAGSLVF
TRBJ1-4	TRBV7-2	many	CASKDRGRGEKLFF
TRBJ2-7	TRBV20-1	many	CSARGTSGRAEQYF
TRBJ1-2	TRBV2	NA	CASRQGHYGYTF
TRBJ2-5	TRBV5-1	many	CASSTNTLMAQYF
TRBJ1-1	TRBV15	few	CATRQNTEAFF
TRBJ2-1	TRBV27	NA	CASSSLAGIGNEQFF
TRBJ2-1	TRBV11-1	many	CASSSSGRWNGNEQFF
TRBJ2-7	TRBV10-3	many	CAISEGQGWNEQYF
TRBJ2-2	TRBV19	many	CASSTPGGSTGELFF